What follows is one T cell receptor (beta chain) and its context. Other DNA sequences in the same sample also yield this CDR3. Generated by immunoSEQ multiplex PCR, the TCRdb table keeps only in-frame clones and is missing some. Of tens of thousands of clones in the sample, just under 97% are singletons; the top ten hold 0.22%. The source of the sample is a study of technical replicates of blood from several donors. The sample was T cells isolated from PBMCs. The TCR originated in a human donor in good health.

The CDR3 DNA reads TGTGCCAGCAGGAGGACAGGCACCTACGAGCAGTACTTC. This sequence encodes CASRRTGTYEQYF. The V and J genes are TRBV2 and TRBJ2-7; TRBD1 agrees at 7 bases. The germline gives CDR1 SNHLY, CDR2 FYNNEI. CDR3 length: 13 residues. Trimming at V came to 6 bases and at J to 2 bases, leaving 4 bases not matched to a gene.